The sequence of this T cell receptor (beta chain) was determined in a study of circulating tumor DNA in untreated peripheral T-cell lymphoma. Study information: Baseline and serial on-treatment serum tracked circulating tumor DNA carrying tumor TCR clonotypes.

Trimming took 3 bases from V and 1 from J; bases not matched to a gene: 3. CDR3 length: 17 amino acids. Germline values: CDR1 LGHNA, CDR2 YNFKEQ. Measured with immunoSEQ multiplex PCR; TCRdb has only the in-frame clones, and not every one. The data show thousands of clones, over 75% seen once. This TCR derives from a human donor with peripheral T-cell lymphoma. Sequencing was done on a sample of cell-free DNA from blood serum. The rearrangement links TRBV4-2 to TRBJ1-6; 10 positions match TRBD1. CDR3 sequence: CASSHGQGGSYNSPLHF. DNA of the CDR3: TGTGCCAGCAGCCACGGACAGGGGGGGTCCTATAATTCACCCCTCCACTTT.